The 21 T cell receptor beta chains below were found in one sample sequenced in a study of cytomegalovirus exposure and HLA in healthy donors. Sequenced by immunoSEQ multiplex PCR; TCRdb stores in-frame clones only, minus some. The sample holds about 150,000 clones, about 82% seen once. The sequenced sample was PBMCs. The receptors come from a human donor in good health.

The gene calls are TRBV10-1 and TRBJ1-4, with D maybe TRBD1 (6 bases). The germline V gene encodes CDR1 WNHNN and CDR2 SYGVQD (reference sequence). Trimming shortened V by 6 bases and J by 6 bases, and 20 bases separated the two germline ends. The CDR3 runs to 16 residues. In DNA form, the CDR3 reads TGCGCCAGCAGCCTTACTGCCAGGGGATCGCATGAAAAACTGTTTTTT. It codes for CASSLTARGSHEKLFF.

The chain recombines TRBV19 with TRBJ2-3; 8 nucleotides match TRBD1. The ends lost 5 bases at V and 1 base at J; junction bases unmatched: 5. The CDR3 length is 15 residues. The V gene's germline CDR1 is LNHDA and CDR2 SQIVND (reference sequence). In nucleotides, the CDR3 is TGTGCCAGTAGTTTCAGGGGGCTTGGCACAGATACGCAGTATTTT. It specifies CASSFRGLGTDTQYF.

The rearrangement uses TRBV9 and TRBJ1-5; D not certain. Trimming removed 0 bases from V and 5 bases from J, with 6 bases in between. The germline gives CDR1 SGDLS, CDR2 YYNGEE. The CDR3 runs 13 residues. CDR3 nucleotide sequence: TGTGCCAGCAGCGTAGCTTCGGATCAGCCCCAGCATTTT. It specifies CASSVASDQPQHF.

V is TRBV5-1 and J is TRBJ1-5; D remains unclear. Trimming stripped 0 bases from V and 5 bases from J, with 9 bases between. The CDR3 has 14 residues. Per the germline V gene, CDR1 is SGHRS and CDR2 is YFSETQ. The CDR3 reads CASSLAPGDQPQHF. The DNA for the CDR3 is TGCGCCAGCAGCTTGGCCCCGGGTGATCAGCCCCAGCATTTT.

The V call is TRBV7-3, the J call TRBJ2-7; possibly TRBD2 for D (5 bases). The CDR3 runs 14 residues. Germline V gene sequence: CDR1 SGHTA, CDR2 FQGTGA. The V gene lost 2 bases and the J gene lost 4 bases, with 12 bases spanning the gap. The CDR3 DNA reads TGTGCCAGCAGCTTAGAGGCGGGCCAATACGAGCAGTACTTC. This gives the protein CASSLEAGQYEQYF.

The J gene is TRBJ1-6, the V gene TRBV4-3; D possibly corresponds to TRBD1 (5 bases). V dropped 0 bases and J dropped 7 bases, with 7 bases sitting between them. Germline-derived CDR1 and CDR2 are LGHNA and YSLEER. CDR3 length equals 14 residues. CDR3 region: CASSQDRANSPLHF. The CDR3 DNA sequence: TGCGCCAGCAGCCAAGACAGGGCAAATTCACCCCTCCACTTT.

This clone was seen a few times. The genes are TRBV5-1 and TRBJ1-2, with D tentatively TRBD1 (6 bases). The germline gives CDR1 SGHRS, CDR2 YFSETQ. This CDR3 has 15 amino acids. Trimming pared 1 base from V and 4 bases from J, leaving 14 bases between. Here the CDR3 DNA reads TGCGCCAGCAGCTTGACAATACAGGGCTCCTATGGCTACACCTTC. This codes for CASSLTIQGSYGYTF.

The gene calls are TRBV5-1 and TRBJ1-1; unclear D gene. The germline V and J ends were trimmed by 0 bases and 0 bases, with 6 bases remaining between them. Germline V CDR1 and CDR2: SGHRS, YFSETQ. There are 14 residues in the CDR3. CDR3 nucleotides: TGCGCCAGCAGCTTGGACGCGGTGAACACTGAAGCTTTCTTT. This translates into CASSLDAVNTEAFF.

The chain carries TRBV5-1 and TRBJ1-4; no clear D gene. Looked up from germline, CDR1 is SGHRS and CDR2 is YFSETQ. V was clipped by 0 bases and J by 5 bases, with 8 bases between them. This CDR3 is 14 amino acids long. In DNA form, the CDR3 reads TGCGCCAGCAGCTTGGGAAGAGCAAATGAAAAACTGTTTTTT. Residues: CASSLGRANEKLFF.

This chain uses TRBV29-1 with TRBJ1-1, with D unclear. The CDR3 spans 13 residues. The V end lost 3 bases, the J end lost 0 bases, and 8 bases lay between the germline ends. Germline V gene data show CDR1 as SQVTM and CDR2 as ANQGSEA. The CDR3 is CSVERDLNTEAFF. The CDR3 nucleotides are TGCAGCGTTGAGCGGGATCTGAACACTGAAGCTTTCTTT.

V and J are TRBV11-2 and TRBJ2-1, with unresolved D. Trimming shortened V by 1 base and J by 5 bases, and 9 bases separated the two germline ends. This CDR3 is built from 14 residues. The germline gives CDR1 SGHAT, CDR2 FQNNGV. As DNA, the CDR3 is TGTGCCAGCAGCTTAGTCAGGAACCACAATGAGCAGTTCTTC. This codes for CASSLVRNHNEQFF.

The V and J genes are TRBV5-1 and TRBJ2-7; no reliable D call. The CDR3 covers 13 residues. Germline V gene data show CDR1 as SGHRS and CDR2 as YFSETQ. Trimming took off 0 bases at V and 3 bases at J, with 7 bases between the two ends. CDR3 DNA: TGCGCCAGCAGCTTGGCCAACAGCTACGAGCAGTACTTC. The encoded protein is CASSLANSYEQYF.

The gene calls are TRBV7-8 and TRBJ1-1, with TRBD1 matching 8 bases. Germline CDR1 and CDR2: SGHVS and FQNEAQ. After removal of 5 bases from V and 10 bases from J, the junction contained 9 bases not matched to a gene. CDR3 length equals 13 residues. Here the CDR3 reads CASSLDRDMLAFF. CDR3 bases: TGTGCCAGCAGCCTGGACAGGGACATGCTAGCTTTCTTT. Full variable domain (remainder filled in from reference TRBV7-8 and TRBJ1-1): GAGVSQSPRYKVAKRGQDVALRCDPISGHVSLFWYQQALGQGPEFLTYFQNEAQLDKSGLPSDRFFAERPEGSVSTLKIQRTQQEDSAVYLCASSLDRDMLAFFGQGTRLTVV.

The chain's CDR3 is CSASLPGEQYF. The CDR3 DNA is TGCAGTGCCTCACTCCCGGGGGAGCAGTACTTC. V usage is TRBV20-1 and J usage is TRBJ2-7; D might be TRBD2 (5 bases). This CDR3 is built from 11 residues. Germline CDR1 reads DFQATT; CDR2 reads SNEGSKA (reference sequence). Trimming removed 6 bases at V and 7 bases at J, with 13 bases between.

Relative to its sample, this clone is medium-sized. CDR3 residues: CASSPGQGNEQYF. The CDR3 DNA follows: TGTGCCAGCAGCCCCGGACAGGGTAACGAGCAGTACTTC. The chain has TRBV11-1 and TRBJ2-7, with 8 bases identical to TRBD1. CDR1 SGHAT and CDR2 FQDESV come from the germline V gene (reference sequence). The length of the CDR3 is 13 residues. V gave up 5 bases and J gave up 5 bases; unmatched junction bases: 5. Full variable domain (rest looked up from reference TRBV11-1 and TRBJ2-7): EAEVAQSPRYKITEKSQAVAFWCDPISGHATLYWYRQILGQGPELLVQFQDESVVDDSQLPKDRFSAERLKGVDSTLKIQPAELGDSAMYLCASSPGQGNEQYFGPGTRLTVT.

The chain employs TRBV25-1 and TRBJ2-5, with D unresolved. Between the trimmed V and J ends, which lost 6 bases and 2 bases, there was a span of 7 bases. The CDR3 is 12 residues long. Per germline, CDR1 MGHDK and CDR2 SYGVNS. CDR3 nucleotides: TGTGCCAGCAGGGGCGTACAAGAGACCCAGTACTTC. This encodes CASRGVQETQYF.

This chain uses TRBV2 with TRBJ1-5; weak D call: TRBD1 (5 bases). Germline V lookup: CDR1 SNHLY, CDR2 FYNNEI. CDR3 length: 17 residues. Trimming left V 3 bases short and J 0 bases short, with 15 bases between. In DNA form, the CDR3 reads TGTGCCAGCAGTGACTACAGGCAGCCGAATAGCAATCAGCCCCAGCATTTT. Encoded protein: CASSDYRQPNSNQPQHF.

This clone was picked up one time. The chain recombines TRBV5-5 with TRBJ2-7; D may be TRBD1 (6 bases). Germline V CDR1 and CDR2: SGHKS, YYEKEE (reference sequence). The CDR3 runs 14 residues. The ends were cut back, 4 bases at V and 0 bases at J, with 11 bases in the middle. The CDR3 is CASSLQGTSYEQYF. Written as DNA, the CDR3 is TGTGCCAGCAGCCTACAGGGAACCTCCTACGAGCAGTACTTC.

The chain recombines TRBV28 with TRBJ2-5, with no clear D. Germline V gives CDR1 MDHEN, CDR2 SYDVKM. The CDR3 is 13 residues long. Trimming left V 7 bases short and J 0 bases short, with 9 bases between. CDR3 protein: CASIRAYQETQYF. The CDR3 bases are TGTGCCAGCATCCGAGCGTACCAAGAGACCCAGTACTTC.

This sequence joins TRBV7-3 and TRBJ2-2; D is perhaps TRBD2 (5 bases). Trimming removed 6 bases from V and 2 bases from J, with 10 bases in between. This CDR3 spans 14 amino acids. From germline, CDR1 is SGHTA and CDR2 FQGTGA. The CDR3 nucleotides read TGTGCCAGCAGACTTTCGGGAAACACCGGGGAGCTGTTTTTT. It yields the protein CASRLSGNTGELFF.

The CDR3 nucleotides are TGCGCCAGCAGCTCTGGACTATCGGCTAGCACAGATACGCAGTATTTT. Translated, it gives CASSSGLSASTDTQYF. The V gene is TRBV5-1, the J gene TRBJ2-3; weak D call: TRBD2 (6 bases). V was cut by 3 bases and J by 0 bases, with 14 bases left in between. The CDR3 loop spans 16 amino acids. The germline V gene has CDR1 SGHRS and CDR2 YFSETQ. The entire variable domain, with the rest obtained from reference TRBV5-1 and TRBJ2-3, is as follows: KAGVTQTPRYLIKTRGQQVTLSCSPISGHRSVSWYQQTPGQGLQFLFEYFSETQRNKGNFPGRFSGRQFSNSRSEMNVSTLELGDSALYLCASSSGLSASTDTQYFGPGTRLTVL.